Shown below are 16 T cell receptor beta chains from a single sample sequenced in a study of vaccination and CD4 T cells after COVID-19. Their recognized antigens are unknown. Treatment meaning: roughly 10-day PBMC culture with coronavirus spike peptide pools or control peptides (ViraFEST assay). Those CD4+ T cells from the unexposed donor predate the COVID-19 pandemic (2011-2018). The assay that was used to sequence DNA from cultured CD4+ T cells was the Oncomine TCR Beta short-read assay. The authors extracted genomic DNA from cultured CD4+ T cells. Using its own MiXCR run on the PCR reads, TCRdb lists one record per CDR3 protein. Counted here are approximately 10,000 distinct CDR3 sequences, about 39% occurring once; the ten biggest clones make up approximately 15%. The sequencing sample was made of CD4+ T cells from blood, cultured in vitro. The source is a human donor in good health.

This clonotype was seen more than once but under ten times. The DNA for the CDR3 is TGTGCCATCAGGTCCTTAGGGAGCACAGATACGCAGTATTTT. Protein product: CAIRSLGSTDTQYF. The gene calls are TRBV10-3 and TRBJ2-3; D is uncertain. Germline CDR1 reads ENHRY; CDR2 reads SYGVKD. This CDR3 is built from 14 residues. The V gene lost 6 bases and the J gene lost 0 bases, with 10 bases spanning the gap.

V is TRBV19 and J is TRBJ2-5; D assignment may be TRBD1 or TRBD2 (5 bases each). Trimming removed 5 bases at V and 13 bases at J, with 17 bases between. This CDR3 spans 12 amino acids. CDR1 is LNHDA and CDR2 is SQIVND in the germline V gene (reference sequence). CDR3 sequence: CASSGGTELLYF. As DNA, the CDR3 is TGTGCCAGTAGTGGGGGTACGGAACTCCTGTACTTC.

The chain carries TRBV7-2 and TRBJ2-7, with TRBD1 matching over 7 bases. Losses at the gene ends were 5 bases for V and 2 bases for J; bases not matched to a gene: 3. The CDR3 has 13 residues. Germline V lookup: CDR1 SGHTA, CDR2 FQGNSA. The CDR3 loop reads CASSRDRTYEQYF. Here the CDR3 DNA reads TGTGCCAGCAGCCGGGACAGAACCTACGAGCAGTACTTC.

This chain joins TRBV10-3 and TRBJ1-2; D is possibly TRBD1 (5 bases). This CDR3 is 12 amino acids long. The ends were cut back, 8 bases at V and 3 bases at J, with 10 bases in the middle. The germline gives CDR1 ENHRY, CDR2 SYGVKD. The CDR3 DNA sequence: TGTGCCATCCCGGGGGTTTACTATGGCTACACCTTC. This codes for CAIPGVYYGYTF.

The chain uses TRBV28 and TRBJ2-5; D unclear. The CDR3 contains 14 residues. CDR1 is MDHEN and CDR2 is SYDVKM in the germline V gene. The V end was cut by 7 bases, the J end by 1 base, with 13 bases between. The CDR3 loop is CASILSGAQETQYF. The CDR3 nucleotides read TGTGCCAGCATCCTTAGTGGTGCCCAAGAGACCCAGTACTTC.

This clonotype showed up just a few times. The V call is TRBV7-2, the J call TRBJ1-2; D perhaps matches TRBD1 (6 bases). The V and J ends lost 1 base and 3 bases respectively, with 12 bases between them. The CDR3 has 15 residues. The V gene's germline CDR1 is SGHTA and CDR2 FQGNSA. The CDR3 DNA reads as TGTGCCAGCAGCTTAGTTTCAGGGGCTGACTATGGCTACACCTTC. Protein: CASSLVSGADYGYTF.

The chain has TRBV7-2 and TRBJ2-3; TRBD2 is a possible D gene (6 bases). The germline CDR1 and CDR2 sequences are SGHTA and FQGNSA. Trimming shortened V by 2 bases and J by 7 bases, and 16 bases separated the two germline ends. The CDR3 has 15 residues. CDR3 residues: CASSLMAGYSNTQYF. The CDR3 bases are TGTGCCAGCAGCTTAATGGCGGGGTACTCAAATACGCAGTATTTT.

This clonotype turned up a few times. The V and J genes are TRBV6-1 and TRBJ1-1, with D possibly matching TRBD1 (6 bases). V was cut by 6 bases and J by 6 bases, with 17 bases left in between. CDR1 MNHNS and CDR2 SASEGT come from the germline V gene. The CDR3 sequence is 14 residues long. Here the CDR3 DNA reads TGTGCCAGCAGACCCACAGGGATGCTGGCTGAAGCTTTCTTT. Encoded protein: CASRPTGMLAEAFF.

In its sample, this clonotype was seen a few times. It is unclear where the CDR3 begins or ends on the DNA, so no DNA is shown, and the CDR3 is as TCRdb lists it. The rearrangement uses TRBV28 and TRBJ1-5. In germline, CDR1 is MDHEN, CDR2 SYDVKM. The CDR3 spans 13 amino acids, including both terminal residues. This CDR3 is CASSLERDQPQHF.

The sample holds a few counts of this clonotype. Germline is not matched at one junction end, which may reflect a read error. The genes are TRBV6-1 and TRBJ1-5; D uncertain. Germline V gene lookup returns CDR1 MNHNS and CDR2 SASEGT. The CDR3 runs to 13 residues. The CDR3 region is CASREDGNQPQHF. The CDR3 DNA is TGTGCCAGCCGTGAAGATGGCAATCAGCCCCAGCATTTT.

The chain employs TRBV7-9 and TRBJ2-2, with D maybe TRBD1 (5 bases). Germline CDR1 SEHNR, CDR2 FQNEAQ (reference sequence). The V gene lost 2 bases and the J gene lost 0 bases, with 7 bases spanning the gap. The CDR3 extends over 15 amino acids. This chain's CDR3 is CASSLRGANTGELFF. The CDR3 nucleotides are TGTGCCAGCAGCTTAAGGGGTGCGAACACCGGGGAGCTGTTTTTT.

The chain has TRBV9 and TRBJ1-1; 9 nucleotides agree with TRBD1. The V gene end was trimmed by 3 bases and the J gene end by 1 base; junction bases not matched to a gene: 4. Germline V gene sequence: CDR1 SGDLS, CDR2 YYNGEE. This CDR3 comprises 15 residues. The CDR3 DNA reads TGTGCCAGCAGCGGTACAGGGGGCGGGAACACTGAAGCTTTCTTT. It translates to CASSGTGGGNTEAFF.

This rearrangement joins TRBV28 to TRBJ1-4; 8 nucleotides match TRBD1. This CDR3 region has 14 residues. The junction had 6 bases not matched to a gene; V was cut back by 5 bases and J by 7 bases. CDR1 and CDR2 from the germline V gene are MDHEN and SYDVKM. The CDR3 reads CASSPQGAGEKLFF. In DNA, the CDR3 is TGTGCCAGCAGTCCGCAGGGGGCTGGTGAAAAACTGTTTTTT.

The chain employs TRBV14 and TRBJ2-7; 14 bases fit TRBD2. This CDR3 has 18 residues. V lost 4 bases, J lost 5 bases, and 13 bases stayed unmatched. Germline assignment: CDR1 SGHDN and CDR2 FVKESK. CDR3 residues: CASSPKQGLAGASDEQYF. CDR3 in DNA: TGTGCCAGCAGCCCGAAACAGGGACTAGCGGGAGCTTCGGACGAGCAGTACTTC.

The chain combines TRBV9 with TRBJ2-2; TRBD1 might be the D (6 bases). V lost 3 bases to trimming and J lost 6 bases, with 12 bases between them. The germline V gene has CDR1 SGDLS and CDR2 YYNGEE. The CDR3 totals 14 residues. CDR3 sequence reads: CASSEQGEAGELFF. The CDR3 DNA follows: TGTGCCAGCAGCGAACAGGGAGAGGCCGGGGAGCTGTTTTTT.

In this sample, this clonotype turned up a few times. The V gene is TRBV7-2, the J gene TRBJ1-5; D is unresolved. V gave up 4 bases and J gave up 7 bases, with 17 bases separating them. The CDR3 covers 15 residues. Germline V lookup: CDR1 SGHTA, CDR2 FQGNSA. In DNA, the CDR3 is TGTGCCAGCAGCTCGGGCCCCTACAGTTCCCAGCCCCAGCATTTT. This codes for CASSSGPYSSQPQHF.